This T cell receptor (beta chain) came from a study of blood T cell repertoires in COVID-19. Study in general: T cells, B-cell-depleted T cells, or PBMCs supplied cDNA or gDNA.

The J segment lost 4 bases and the V segment lost 4 bases, leaving 4 bases of the junction unmatched. Germline V lookup: CDR1 SGHRS, CDR2 YFSETQ. The CDR3 totals 14 residues. Participants' own reports of clinical history determined their cohort assignment. Data came from immunoSEQ multiplex PCR; TCRdb stores just in-frame clones and leaves some out. The sample has around 230,000 clones, approximately 83% seen once. A single count supports this clone. Other DNA variants within this sample encode the same CDR3. The chain employs TRBV5-1 and TRBJ2-7; TRBD1 aligns across 11 bases. Sequenced input: PBMCs or T cells enriched from blood (not recorded which). The TCR sequence derives from a woman aged 40 to 50 with acute COVID-19. The CDR3 DNA sequence: TGCGCCAGCAGCCCGCGGGACAGGGGGTACGAGCAGTACTTC. Residues: CASSPRDRGYEQYF.